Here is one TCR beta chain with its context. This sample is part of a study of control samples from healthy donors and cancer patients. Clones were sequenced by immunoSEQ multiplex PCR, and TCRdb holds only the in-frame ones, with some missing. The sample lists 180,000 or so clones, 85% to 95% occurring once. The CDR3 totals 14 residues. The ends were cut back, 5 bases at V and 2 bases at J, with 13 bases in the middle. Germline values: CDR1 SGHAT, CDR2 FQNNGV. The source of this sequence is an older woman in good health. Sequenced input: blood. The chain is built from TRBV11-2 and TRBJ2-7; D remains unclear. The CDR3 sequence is CASSLDPSPYEQYF. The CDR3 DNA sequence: TGTGCCAGCAGCCTCGACCCGAGCCCCTACGAGCAGTACTTC.